This record looks at one T cell receptor beta chain sequence and its context. The source of the sample is a study of tumor and adjacent non-tumor tissue in lung cancer. The template was RNA from unsorted bulk tissue. Three rounds of nested PCR, following a modified ARM-PCR protocol, produced the TCRbeta library. In TCRdb, the multiplex PCR reads were re-called with MiXCR into one record per CDR3 protein. The sample carries 85,000 to 100,000 distinct CDR3 sequences, about 66% recorded once. Sequencing used lung tumor tissue. The clonotype comes from a man between 60 and 75 years old with non-small cell lung cancer.

The CDR3 loop is CASSLVANSGNTIYF. In DNA form, the CDR3 reads TGCGCCAGCAGCCTGGTTGCCAACTCTGGAAACACCATATATTTT. This chain links TRBV5-1 with TRBJ1-3; D ambiguous. Germline lookup yields CDR1 SGHRS and CDR2 YFSETQ. V lost 4 bases and J lost 0, with 11 bases in between. This CDR3 spans 15 amino acids.